These 19 T cell receptor beta chains came from one sample sequenced in a study of breast tumors, draining lymph nodes, adjacent tissues. Samples came from axillary lymph nodes draining the breast cancer. TCRdb itself ran the multiplex PCR reads through MiXCR, one entry per CDR3 protein. The sample shows 200,000 to 250,000 distinct CDR3 sequences, less than 40% of them seen only once. The sequencing sample was made of axillary lymph node tissue. Receptors were obtained from a female donor with breast cancer. Some clones in this sample may be carry-over from other donors' samples.

This clonotype came up many times. The chain is built from TRBV2 and TRBJ2-2, with 7 positions matching TRBD1. This CDR3 comprises 14 residues. Trimming at V came to 4 bases and at J to 6 bases, leaving 5 bases not matched to a gene. The V gene's germline CDR1 is SNHLY and CDR2 FYNNEI. The CDR3 reads CASSVHRGSGELFF. The CDR3 bases are TGTGCCAGCAGTGTCCACAGGGGATCCGGGGAGCTGTTTTTT.

Remarks on this clonotype: A junction boundary mismatches the germline segment, possibly from a read error. The chain is built from TRBV6-5 and TRBJ2-2, with D possibly matching TRBD1 (6 bases). This CDR3 comprises 17 residues. CDR1 is MNHEY, CDR2 SVGAGI, per germline. The CDR3: CASSHSPTGTNTGELFF. The DNA for the CDR3 is TGTGCCAGCAGTCACTCTCCGACAGGCACGAACACCGGGGAGCTGTTTTTT.

This clonotype was seen more than once but under ten times. V and J are TRBV5-1 and TRBJ2-1, with D possibly matching TRBD2 (6 bases). The CDR3 runs 15 residues. V was shortened by 3 bases and J by 8 bases, with 18 bases between the two germline ends. Germline CDR1 reads SGHRS; CDR2 reads YFSETQ. The CDR3 sequence is CASSSGLQDSDEQFF. CDR3 nucleotide sequence: TGCGCCAGCAGCTCGGGACTCCAAGACTCGGATGAGCAGTTCTTC.

This chain links TRBV7-8 with TRBJ1-3, with D possibly being TRBD1 (6 bases). The V end lost 5 bases, the J end lost 4 bases, and 9 bases lay between the germline ends. The CDR3 extends over 13 amino acids. The germline V gene encodes CDR1 SGHVS and CDR2 FQNEAQ. For the CDR3, the DNA is TGTGCCAGCAGCGGGGGGACAGGAAACACCATATATTTT. Translated: CASSGGTGNTIYF.

The chain combines TRBV11-2 with TRBJ1-1; D might be TRBD1 (5 bases). The CDR3 sequence is 13 residues long. Trimming stripped 6 bases from V and 1 base from J, with 9 bases between. Germline CDR1 SGHAT, CDR2 FQNNGV. As DNA, the CDR3 is TGTGCCAGCAGGCACGGGGGGAACACTGAAGCTTTCTTT. Protein sequence: CASRHGGNTEAFF.

This clonotype was counted at least ten times. This chain uses TRBV9 with TRBJ1-4; TRBD1 is a possible D gene (6 bases). V shed 1 base and J shed 8 bases, with 15 bases lying between them. The CDR3 loop spans 15 amino acids. Germline V gene sequence: CDR1 SGDLS, CDR2 YYNGEE. The CDR3 sequence is CASSVLEGGQEKLFF. The CDR3 coding sequence is TGTGCCAGCAGCGTATTGGAGGGGGGTCAAGAAAAACTGTTTTTT.

This clonotype came up a few times. V and J are TRBV6-1 and TRBJ2-2; D call uncertain. CDR1 is MNHNS and CDR2 is SASEGT in the germline V gene. CDR3 length: 13 residues. The V gene lost 6 bases and the J gene lost 6 bases, with 11 bases spanning the gap. The CDR3 is CASRPGESGELFF. The CDR3 DNA is TGTGCCAGCAGGCCAGGAGAATCCGGGGAGCTGTTTTTT.

This clonotype was detected ten times or more. This sequence joins TRBV20-1 and TRBJ2-7; D perhaps matches TRBD1 (6 bases). Germline V lookup: CDR1 DFQATT, CDR2 SNEGSKA (reference sequence). This CDR3 is 12 amino acids long. V gave up 7 bases and J gave up 3 bases, with 13 bases separating them. The CDR3 region has the DNA TGCAGTGTCTTAATACAGGGCTACGAGCAGTACTTC. Protein: CSVLIQGYEQYF.

V usage is TRBV4-1 and J usage is TRBJ2-1; 12 bases agree with TRBD2. Germline V gene sequence: CDR1 MGHRA, CDR2 YSYEKL. The CDR3 length is 20 residues. V shed 1 base and J 7 bases; nucleotides not matched to a gene: 17. CDR3 nucleotide sequence: TGCGCCAGCAGCCAAGGGGAAGGGGTTCTAGCGGGAGGGCCGGGTAATGAGCAGTTCTTC. Translated: CASSQGEGVLAGGPGNEQFF.

Ten or more counts support this clonotype. The chain has TRBV12-3 or TRBV12-4 and TRBJ2-5, with TRBD2 identical over 12 bases. The CDR3 totals 15 residues. The ends lost 5 bases at V and 5 bases at J; junction bases unmatched: 6. CDR3 DNA: TGTGCCAGCAGTCCTCTAGCGGGGGGGCCGGAGACCCAGTACTTC. Its translation is CASSPLAGGPETQYF.

Concerning this clonotype: A read error is possible here, since a much larger clone lies one base away. The chain has TRBV5-8 and TRBJ2-5; 12 positions agree with TRBD1. There are 17 residues in the CDR3. CDR1 is SGHTS, CDR2 YDEGEE, per germline. The CDR3 sequence is CASSRITGTGGVETQHF. For the CDR3, the DNA is TGTGCCAGCAGCCGAATTACCGGGACAGGGGGCGTGGAGACCCAGCACTTC.

This clonotype was observed at least ten times. The rearrangement uses TRBV5-6 and TRBJ1-5; no reliable D call. The V end was cut by 2 bases, the J end by 1 base, with 4 bases between. The CDR3 length is 13 residues. CDR1 and CDR2 (germline): SGHDT, YYEEEE. The CDR3 reads CASSFGSNQPQHF. For the CDR3, the DNA is TGTGCCAGCAGCTTCGGGAGCAATCAGCCCCAGCATTTT.

This clonotype was recorded at least ten times. J is TRBJ2-5 and V is TRBV3-1; D is undetermined. Germline V gene sequence: CDR1 LGHDT, CDR2 YNNKEL (reference sequence). V was cut by 2 bases and J by 1 base, with 5 bases left in between. The length of the CDR3 is 13 residues. The CDR3 DNA is TGTGCCAGCAGCCAACGCTCCCAAGAGACCCAGTACTTC. Translated, it gives CASSQRSQETQYF.

This clonotype was seen ten or more times. The V and J genes are TRBV5-1 and TRBJ1-3; no clear D. Germline CDR1 reads SGHRS; CDR2 reads YFSETQ. V was cut by 0 bases and J by 0 bases, with 4 bases left in between. CDR3 length equals 14 residues. As DNA, the CDR3 is TGCGCCAGCAGCTTGGGGGACTCTGGAAACACCATATATTTT. This codes for CASSLGDSGNTIYF.

This clonotype has just one count. The chain is built from TRBV11-2 and TRBJ2-7, with 9 nucleotides matching TRBD2. The CDR3 is 17 residues long. The trim removed 1 base at V and 2 bases at J, leaving 9 bases unmatched. Germline values: CDR1 SGHAT, CDR2 FQNNGV. The CDR3 loop reads CASSLVYPAGGPYEQYF. The CDR3 bases are TGTGCCAGCAGCTTAGTATACCCAGCGGGAGGTCCCTACGAGCAGTACTTC.

This rearrangement joins TRBV9 to TRBJ2-7; 8 bases fit TRBD2. This CDR3 is built from 14 residues. V lost 7 bases, J lost 0 bases, and 6 bases stayed unmatched. Looked up from germline, CDR1 is SGDLS and CDR2 is YYNGEE. The CDR3 DNA is TGTGCCAGCGTTGGTAGCGGGGACTCCTACGAGCAGTACTTC. This encodes CASVGSGDSYEQYF.

This clonotype came up many times. This chain connects TRBV7-2 to TRBJ2-7; D ambiguous. This CDR3 region has 15 residues. The germline CDR1 and CDR2 sequences are SGHTA and FQGNSA. V dropped 1 base and J dropped 0 bases, with 10 bases sitting between them. CDR3 DNA sequence: TGTGCCAGCAGCTTAGATCGGTCTCTCTCCTACGAGCAGTACTTC. Translation: CASSLDRSLSYEQYF.

This clonotype was picked up many times. The chain joins TRBV5-1 to TRBJ2-3; unclear D gene. Germline-derived CDR1 and CDR2 are SGHRS and YFSETQ. CDR3 length: 11 residues. Between the trimmed V and J ends, which lost 3 bases and 7 bases, there was a span of 6 bases. For the CDR3, the DNA is TGCGCCAGCAGCTCCGAATATACGCAGTATTTT. Protein: CASSSEYTQYF.

By sample share, this clonotype is medium-sized. The chain joins TRBV7-2 to TRBJ1-4; D ambiguous. The germline CDR1 and CDR2 sequences are SGHTA and FQGNSA. The CDR3 contains 13 residues. V dropped 1 base and J dropped 7 bases, with 7 bases sitting between them. The CDR3 loop is CASSLVEGEKLFF. CDR3 in DNA: TGTGCCAGCAGCTTAGTGGAGGGTGAAAAACTGTTTTTT.